Listed below are T cell receptor beta chains from one sample, sequenced in a study of cytomegalovirus exposure and HLA in healthy donors. Clones were read by immunoSEQ multiplex PCR, and TCRdb kept only the in-frame ones, dropping some. In the table there are about 150,000 clones, roughly three quarters of which are singletons. Sequenced: PBMCs. Every receptor here comes from a woman in her forties or fifties in good health and CMV-seropositive. Each CDR3 is given with its conserved first and last residue. D genes are given only for firm matches. Clone size is shown for a subset of rows, as once, few, many or a class of expanded clone.

>-|TRBJ2-5|TRBV5-4|-
CASSLAKETQYF
TGTGCCAGCAGCTTGGCTAAGGAGACCCAGTACTTC
>-|TRBJ2-7|TRBV5-1|-
CASSVQGINGREQYF
TGCGCCAGCAGTGTCCAGGGGATAAATGGTCGCGAGCAGTACTTC
>-|TRBJ2-3|TRBV9|-
CASSASRRYTDTQYF
TGTGCCAGCAGCGCCTCACGGCGGTACACAGATACGCAGTATTTT
>-|TRBJ1-3|TRBV9|-
CASTRSGNTIYF
TGTGCCAGCACCCGTAGCGGAAACACCATATATTTT
>-|TRBJ1-1|TRBV6-1|-
CASLGEGGTEAFF
TGTGCCAGCTTGGGAGAAGGGGGCACTGAAGCTTTCTTT
>-|TRBJ2-1|TRBV15|TRBD1
CATSGDSNEQFF
TGTGCCACCAGCGGGGACAGTAATGAGCAGTTCTTC
>few|TRBJ2-2|TRBV11-2|TRBD1
CASSSYRGRGAGELFF
TGTGCCAGCAGCTCCTACAGGGGGCGAGGGGCCGGGGAGCTGTTTTTT
>-|TRBJ1-3|TRBV9|-
CASSVDRVGNTIYF
TGTGCCAGCAGCGTAGATCGTGTTGGAAACACCATATATTTT
>few|TRBJ2-1|TRBV30|TRBD2
CAWSGKRGGEQFF
TGTGCCTGGAGTGGAAAGCGGGGTGGTGAGCAGTTCTTC
>-|TRBJ2-1|TRBV18|TRBD1
CASSHGQGRYNEQFF
TGTGCCAGCTCACATGGACAGGGGAGGTACAATGAGCAGTTCTTC
>-|TRBJ1-5|TRBV19|-
CASSIEVDYSNQPQHF
TGTGCCAGTAGTATAGAGGTTGACTATAGCAATCAGCCCCAGCATTTT
>-|TRBJ1-6|TRBV19|-
CASNNPSSYNSPLHF
TGTGCCAGTAATAACCCGAGCTCCTATAATTCACCCCTCCACTTT
>-|TRBJ2-2|TRBV13|-
CASSLIAITGELFF
TGTGCCAGCAGCTTAATAGCGATCACCGGGGAGCTGTTTTTT
>-|TRBJ2-7|TRBV15|-
CATSRDSGRNYEQYF
TGTGCCACCAGCAGAGATTCAGGGAGGAACTACGAGCAGTACTTC
>-|TRBJ1-1|TRBV5-1|-
CASSPVAEAEAFF
TGCGCCAGCAGCCCCGTAGCAGAAGCTGAAGCTTTCTTT
>once|TRBJ2-7|TRBV5-1|-
CASSLDSAYEQYF
TGCGCCAGCAGCTTGGATTCCGCCTACGAGCAGTACTTC
>-|TRBJ2-7|TRBV11-2|-
CASSYRGGMTYEQYF
TGTGCCAGCAGCTATAGAGGGGGTATGACCTACGAGCAGTACTTC
>once|TRBJ2-3|TRBV9|-
CASNRGGALTDTQYF
TGTGCCAGCAATCGAGGGGGGGCCCTGACAGATACGCAGTATTTT
>once|TRBJ2-7|TRBV5-5|-
CASSLRSGSYEQYF
TGTGCCAGCAGCTTGCGCTCAGGTTCCTACGAGCAGTACTTC
>-|TRBJ1-2|TRBV30|-
CAWSRGNYGYTF
TGTGCCTGGAGTAGGGGGAACTATGGCTACACCTTC